Detailed here is one TCR beta chain. The same CDR3 also results from other DNA sequences found in this sample. This entry is derived from a study of control samples from healthy donors and cancer patients. J gave up 3 bases and V 1 base, and 12 bases lay outside the gene matches. Germline V gene sequence: CDR1 LGHDT, CDR2 YNNKEL (reference sequence). The CDR3 length is 18 residues. The method was immunoSEQ multiplex PCR; TCRdb's version includes in-frame clones alone and lacks a portion of them. The sample shows about 120,000 clones, more than 85% of them seen only once. Sequencing was performed on blood. The clonotype was recovered from a man aged 25 to 45 in good health. The J gene is TRBJ2-3, the V gene TRBV3-1 (or the pseudogene TRBV3-2); the match to TRBD2 covers 8 bases. The CDR3 is CASSQGGRGAGVTDTQYF. The CDR3 region has the DNA TGTGCCAGCAGCCAAGGAGGTCGGGGAGCGGGGGTGACAGATACGCAGTATTTT.